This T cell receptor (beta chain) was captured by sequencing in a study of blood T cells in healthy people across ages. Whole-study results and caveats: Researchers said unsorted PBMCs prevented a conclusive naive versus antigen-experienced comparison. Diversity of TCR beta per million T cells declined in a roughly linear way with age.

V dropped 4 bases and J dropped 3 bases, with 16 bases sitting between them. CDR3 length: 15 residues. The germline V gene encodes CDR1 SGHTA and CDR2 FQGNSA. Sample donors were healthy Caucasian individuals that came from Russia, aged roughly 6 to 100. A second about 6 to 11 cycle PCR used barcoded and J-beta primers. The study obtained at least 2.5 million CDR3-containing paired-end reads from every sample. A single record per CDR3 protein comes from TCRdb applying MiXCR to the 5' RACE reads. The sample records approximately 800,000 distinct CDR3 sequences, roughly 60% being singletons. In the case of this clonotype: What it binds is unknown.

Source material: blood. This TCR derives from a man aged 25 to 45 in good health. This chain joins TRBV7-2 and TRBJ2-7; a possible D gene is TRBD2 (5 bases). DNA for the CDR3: TGTGCCAGCAGCTCGGGCCGCGTCGGGGTCTACGAGCAGTACTTC. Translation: CASSSGRVGVYEQYF.